This T cell receptor beta chain was documented in a study of T-cell reconstitution after alpha-beta-depleted transplantation in children. Study-wide points: It was reported that alpha-beta T cells came from several hundred expanded graft clones (about two months after transplant).

V was pared by 4 bases and J by 8 bases, with 21 bases between. The germline V gene has CDR1 MDHEN and CDR2 SYDVKM. The CDR3 runs to 16 residues. Comments on this clonotype: Its antigen is as yet unknown.

Preparing the TCRbeta library involved the use of unique molecular identifiers. One entry per CDR3 protein, called by TCRdb with MiXCR from the PCR reads. This table holds about 900,000 distinct CDR3 sequences, about 29% found once. This chain joins TRBV28 and TRBJ2-1, with D possibly called TRBD1 or TRBD2 (6 bases each). The sample in question was PBMCs, mostly from graft donor cells, obtained 360 days after TCRalphabeta/CD19-depleted stem cell transplant. The receptor was derived from a boy younger than two who had a stem cell transplant for SCID, so the T cells may come from the graft donor. The CDR3 nucleotides read TGTGCCAGCAGTTCCCCGACTAGGGGGGCTATCGATGAGCAGTTCTTC. Its translation is CASSSPTRGAIDEQFF. The full variable domain, its missing parts supplied by reference TRBV28 and TRBJ2-1, is DVKVTQSSRYLVKRTGEKVFLECVQDMDHENMFWYRQDPGLGLRLIYFSYDVKMKEKGDIPEGYSVSREKKERFSLILESASTNQTSMYLCASSSPTRGAIDEQFFGPGTRLTVL.